These T cell receptor beta chains were read from a single sample in a study of T cell repertoires in cytomegalovirus infection. Their antigen targets remain unknown. TCRdb passed the reads through MiXCR, listing each CDR3 protein once. The sample has a few hundred thousand distinct CDR3 sequences, 35% to 50% seen once. This sample comprised cultured PBMCs, obtained from culture after CMV antigen stimulation. Receptors were obtained from a human donor in good health (CMV status not recorded). Some clones in this sample may be carry-over from other donors' samples. CDR3s include the opening cysteine and the closing phenylalanine or tryptophan. A D gene is named only where the DNA matches it firmly. Size values are once, few and many counts, or a class for expanded clones, and some rows have none.

j_gene: TRBJ2-1
abundance: .
v_gene: TRBV5-4
d_gene: TRBD2
CDR3aa: CASSRTSVAGGGEQFF
CDR3nt: TGTGCCAGCAGCCGCACGTCTGTAGCGGGGGGAGGTGAGCAGTTCTTC

j_gene: TRBJ2-3
abundance: .
v_gene: TRBV7-2
d_gene: .
CDR3aa: CASSLRVASDTQYF
CDR3nt: TGTGCCAGCAGCTTAAGGGTAGCCTCAGATACGCAGTATTTT

j_gene: TRBJ1-1
abundance: .
v_gene: TRBV10-3
d_gene: TRBD1
CDR3aa: CATSLSGQANTEAFF
CDR3nt: TGTGCCACCTCCCTGTCGGGACAGGCGAACACTGAAGCTTTCTTT

j_gene: TRBJ1-1
abundance: .
v_gene: TRBV12-3/TRBV12-4
d_gene: .
CDR3aa: CASSPRWDTEAFF
CDR3nt: TGTGCCAGCAGTCCCCGCTGGGACACTGAAGCTTTCTTT

j_gene: TRBJ2-5
abundance: .
v_gene: TRBV7-8
d_gene: TRBD2
CDR3aa: CASTRAPGGETQYF
CDR3nt: TGTGCCAGCACCAGGGCCCCGGGGGGGGAGACCCAGTACTTC

j_gene: TRBJ2-7
abundance: few
v_gene: TRBV6-2/TRBV6-3
d_gene: .
CDR3aa: CASSYSTGIGYEQYF
CDR3nt: TGTGCCAGCAGTTACTCGACGGGAATTGGTTACGAGCAGTACTTC

j_gene: TRBJ2-1
abundance: .
v_gene: TRBV11-2
d_gene: TRBD2
CDR3aa: CASSLDLASGRRNEQFF
CDR3nt: TGTGCCAGCAGCTTAGATCTGGCTAGCGGGAGAAGAAATGAGCAGTTCTTC

j_gene: TRBJ2-3
abundance: .
v_gene: TRBV2
d_gene: .
CDR3aa: CASSERGTSFSLTQYF
CDR3nt: TGTGCCAGCAGTGAAAGGGGTACTTCTTTTTCCCTTACGCAGTATTTT

j_gene: TRBJ2-7
abundance: few
v_gene: TRBV12-3/TRBV12-4
d_gene: .
CDR3aa: CASSPTFRGEQYF
CDR3nt: TGTGCCAGCAGTCCGACGTTCCGAGGGGAGCAGTACTTC

j_gene: TRBJ1-6
abundance: .
v_gene: TRBV10-3
d_gene: .
CDR3aa: CAITGVENSPLHF
CDR3nt: TGTGCCATCACCGGGGTCGAGAATTCACCCCTCCACTTT

j_gene: TRBJ1-1
abundance: .
v_gene: TRBV27
d_gene: .
CDR3aa: CVSSFRPLGTEAFF
CDR3nt: TGTGTCAGCAGTTTCCGGCCCCTGGGGACTGAAGCTTTCTTT

j_gene: TRBJ2-1
abundance: few
v_gene: TRBV6-6
d_gene: TRBD1
CDR3aa: CASRETGNTYNEQFF
CDR3nt: TGTGCCAGCAGGGAGACAGGGAACACCTACAATGAGCAGTTCTTC

j_gene: TRBJ1-1
abundance: .
v_gene: TRBV7-6
d_gene: .
CDR3aa: CASSLGFGNEAFF
CDR3nt: TGTGCCAGCAGCTTAGGTTTTGGTAACGAAGCTTTCTTT

j_gene: TRBJ2-7
abundance: few
v_gene: TRBV5-4
d_gene: .
CDR3aa: CASSSRPRLIEQYF
CDR3nt: TGTGCCAGCAGCTCCCGCCCTCGGTTGATCGAGCAGTACTTC

j_gene: TRBJ2-3
abundance: .
v_gene: TRBV5-3
d_gene: .
CDR3aa: CASSRGSGSTDTQYF
CDR3nt: TGTGCCAGCAGCCGCGGGTCAGGGAGCACAGATACGCAGTATTTT

j_gene: TRBJ2-7
abundance: .
v_gene: TRBV6-2/TRBV6-3
d_gene: .
CDR3aa: CASSYSSRVGTYEQYF
CDR3nt: TGTGCCAGCAGTTACTCGAGCAGGGTCGGAACGTACGAGCAGTACTTC

j_gene: TRBJ2-4
abundance: .
v_gene: TRBV20-1
d_gene: TRBD2
CDR3aa: CSARSLAGAKNIQYF
CDR3nt: TGCAGTGCTAGATCTCTAGCGGGAGCCAAAAACATTCAGTACTTC

j_gene: TRBJ2-1
abundance: few
v_gene: TRBV7-2
d_gene: .
CDR3aa: CASTAGLTGNEQFF
CDR3nt: TGTGCCAGCACCGCCGGACTAACAGGCAATGAGCAGTTCTTC

j_gene: TRBJ2-2
abundance: .
v_gene: TRBV5-1
d_gene: TRBD1
CDR3aa: CASSRGQGSNTGELFF
CDR3nt: TGCGCCAGCAGCCGGGGACAGGGGTCGAACACCGGGGAGCTGTTTTTT

j_gene: TRBJ2-3
abundance: .
v_gene: TRBV6-2/TRBV6-3
d_gene: TRBD2
CDR3aa: CASSSRPGLADTDTQYF
CDR3nt: TGTGCCAGCAGTTCTCGGCCGGGACTAGCGGACACCGATACGCAGTATTTT

j_gene: TRBJ2-1
abundance: few
v_gene: TRBV7-2
d_gene: TRBD1
CDR3aa: CASSPDRALYNEQFF
CDR3nt: TGTGCCAGCAGCCCAGACAGGGCCCTGTACAATGAGCAGTTCTTC

j_gene: TRBJ2-7
abundance: .
v_gene: TRBV12-3/TRBV12-4
d_gene: .
CDR3aa: CASSPPIGRGASRQYF
CDR3nt: TGTGCCAGCAGCCCCCCCATAGGCAGGGGAGCAAGTCGGCAGTACTTC